A selection of T cell receptor beta chains follows, all from one sample in a study of beta chain features in type 1 diabetes. Method: immunoSEQ multiplex PCR; TCRdb's copy keeps in-frame clones and lacks some. The top ten clones hold around 0.065% of a sample with about 470,000 clones, around 28% of them seen once. Sequencing input: naive CD4+ T cells from blood. The source of these receptors is a man between 18 and 29 years old in good health. CDR3s include the opening cysteine and the closing phenylalanine or tryptophan. The D gene is left open where the match is weak. Clone size is shown for a subset of rows, as once, few, many or a class of expanded clone.

>NA|TRBJ2-1|few|TRBV30
TGTGCCTGGACTGAGAGCTCCTACAATGAGCAGTTCTTC
CAWTESSYNEQFF
>NA|TRBJ1-2|NA|TRBV5-6
TGTGCCAGCAGCCCCGGACGGCATCCGGGTGGCTACACCTTC
CASSPGRHPGGYTF
>NA|TRBJ2-7|NA|TRBV28
TGTGCCAGCAGTTTGGGCGGTTCCTACGAGCAGTACTTC
CASSLGGSYEQYF
>TRBD2|TRBJ2-1|NA|TRBV4-1
TGCGCCAGCAGCGTAGCGGGGGGCAATGAGCAGTTCTTC
CASSVAGGNEQFF
>NA|TRBJ2-7|NA|TRBV5-1
TGCGCCAGCAGCGGAGTGTCCTACGAGCAGTACTTC
CASSGVSYEQYF
>NA|TRBJ1-4|NA|TRBV13
TGTGCCAGCAGCTTAGGGGGAAATGATGAAAAACTGTTTTTT
CASSLGGNDEKLFF
>NA|TRBJ2-3|few|TRBV30
TGTGCCTGGAGTGAAGGTTCGGATACGCAGTATTTT
CAWSEGSDTQYF
>NA|TRBJ2-6|NA|TRBV14
TGTGCCAGCAGCCAAGAGGCCTACTCTGGGGCCAACGTCCTGACTTTC
CASSQEAYSGANVLTF
>TRBD1|TRBJ2-3|NA|TRBV9
TGTGCCAGCAGCCCCCGGACAGGGGGTTGGTCAGATACGCAGTATTTT
CASSPRTGGWSDTQYF
>TRBD2|TRBJ2-2|few|TRBV15
TGTGCCACCAGCAGAGTGAGCGGGGCCGGGGAGCTGTTTTTT
CATSRVSGAGELFF
>TRBD1|TRBJ1-2|NA|TRBV5-1
TGCGCCAGCAGCCCGGACAGGATGGGCTATGGCTACACCTTC
CASSPDRMGYGYTF
>NA|TRBJ2-3|NA|TRBV6-1
TGTGCCAGCAAATCTAGCGGCACAGATACGCAGTATTTT
CASKSSGTDTQYF
>TRBD1|TRBJ1-5|few|TRBV29-1
TGCAGCGTGCAGTGGGACAGCCTAGGCAATCAGCCCCAGCATTTT
CSVQWDSLGNQPQHF
>TRBD1|TRBJ2-6|few|TRBV29-1
TGCAGCGTTGAACTGATCGGGACAGGCGGCTCTGGGGCCAACGTCCTGACTTTC
CSVELIGTGGSGANVLTF
>NA|TRBJ2-5|NA|TRBV6-5
TGTGCCAGCAGTTTGGCAGGGGAGATGACCCAGTACTTC
CASSLAGEMTQYF
>NA|TRBJ2-6|NA|TRBV9
TGTGCCAGCAGCGTAGAGCTCTCTGGGGCCAACGTCCTGACTTTC
CASSVELSGANVLTF
>NA|TRBJ2-1|NA|TRBV29-1
TGCAGCGTCGTGGGACGGGCGACCTACAATGAGCAGTTCTTC
CSVVGRATYNEQFF
>TRBD1|TRBJ2-6|few|TRBV28
TGTGCCAGCACCAAACAGGGGTCTTGGGGGGCCAACGTCCTGACTTTC
CASTKQGSWGANVLTF
>TRBD1|TRBJ2-3|few|TRBV7-3
TGTGCCAGCAGCAAACAGGGGGCTGTAGGAGATACGCAGTATTTT
CASSKQGAVGDTQYF
>NA|TRBJ2-1|few|TRBV14
TGTGCCAGCAGCCGGGATCTAGCGAGCAATGAGCAGTTCTTC
CASSRDLASNEQFF
>TRBD2|TRBJ2-5|NA|TRBV25-1
TGTGCCAGCAGAGATCTAGCGGCGAAAGAGACCCAGTACTTC
CASRDLAAKETQYF
>TRBD1|TRBJ2-3|few|TRBV29-1
TGCAGCGTTGGGGACAGGGGTCCGTATTTT
CSVGDRGPYF
>TRBD1|TRBJ1-5|few|TRBV7-9
TGTGCCAGCAGCTCGACAGGGCTGGGGAATCAGCCCCAGCATTTT
CASSSTGLGNQPQHF
>NA|TRBJ2-7|NA|TRBV7-9
TGTGCCAGCAGCTTAGTTTACCAATTGACTTACTTC
CASSLVYQLTYF
>TRBD1|TRBJ2-7|few|TRBV4-2
TGTGCCAGCAGCCGAGAATGGACAGGGACCTACGAGCAGTACTTC
CASSREWTGTYEQYF
>NA|TRBJ2-7|NA|TRBV2
TGTGCCAGCAGTGAAGCGCTTCAGGGCTTCTGGAGGGAGTCCTCCTACGAGCAGTACTTC
CASSEALQGFWRESSYEQYF
>TRBD2|TRBJ2-7|few|TRBV7-9
TGTGCCAGCAGCGCCCCGGGGACTAGCGGAGTCTACGAGCAGTACTTC
CASSAPGTSGVYEQYF
>TRBD2|TRBJ2-3|few|TRBV29-1
TGCAGCGTTGAATCAGGGAGTAGCGGGAACACAGATACGCAGTATTTT
CSVESGSSGNTDTQYF
>TRBD2|TRBJ2-3|NA|TRBV4-1
TGCGCCAGCGTCCTGGGGTCCGGGAGGGGCACAGATACGCAGTATTTT
CASVLGSGRGTDTQYF
>NA|TRBJ2-5|NA|TRBV10-3
TGTGCCATCAGTGAGGGAGGGGGAGAGACCCAGTACTTC
CAISEGGGETQYF
>NA|TRBJ1-1|NA|TRBV25-1
TGTGCCAGCGGTCGGGCAGGAGTGAACACTGAAGCTTTCTTT
CASGRAGVNTEAFF
>NA|TRBJ2-5|few|TRBV11-2
TGTGCCAGCAGTTCGCCGAGTGCGGGTCAAGAGACCCAGTACTTC
CASSSPSAGQETQYF
>NA|TRBJ2-1|NA|TRBV20-1
TGCAGTGGCCTGTACAATGAGCAGTTCTTC
CSGLYNEQFF
>NA|TRBJ2-5|NA|TRBV7-8
TGTGCCAGCAGCTTAGTTAAGGAGACCCAGTACTTC
CASSLVKETQYF
>TRBD1|TRBJ1-2|few|TRBV7-2
TGTGCCAGCAGCCTCCGGGACAGGGCTTACGGCTACACCTTC
CASSLRDRAYGYTF
>NA|TRBJ2-3|NA|TRBV14
TGTGCCAGCAGCCAGGTGGTGAGCACAGATACGCAGTATTTT
CASSQVVSTDTQYF
>TRBD1|TRBJ2-7|few|TRBV2
TGTGCCAGCAGTCATCGGACAGGGATCTCCTACGAGCAGTACTTC
CASSHRTGISYEQYF
>NA|TRBJ2-1|few|TRBV7-3
TGTGCCAGCAGCCAGGAGCCGAGGGATGAGCAGTTCTTC
CASSQEPRDEQFF
>TRBD2|TRBJ2-7|NA|TRBV11-1
TGTGCCAGCAGCCTCTCGTGGACTAGCGGGAGGGGAGCCTACGAGCAGTACTTC
CASSLSWTSGRGAYEQYF
>NA|TRBJ2-2|NA|TRBV5-1
TGCGCCAGCAGCTTCTTTGGTTCCAACACCGGGGAGCTGTTTTTT
CASSFFGSNTGELFF
>NA|TRBJ2-3|NA|TRBV29-1
TGCAGCGTTGAGGGCAGATACACAGATACGCAGTATTTT
CSVEGRYTDTQYF
>TRBD1|TRBJ2-7|few|TRBV27
TGTGCCAGCAGGCGGGACAGGGGAGTTTACGAGCAGTACTTC
CASRRDRGVYEQYF
>TRBD1|TRBJ2-1|NA|TRBV7-2
TGTGCCAGCAGCCCGGTGGACAGGGCGTTCTTC
CASSPVDRAFF
>NA|TRBJ2-1|few|TRBV7-7
TGTGCCAGCAGCGCCACTCCAGAGGGGCCGCGCTCCTACAATGAGCAGTTCTTC
CASSATPEGPRSYNEQFF
>NA|TRBJ1-2|NA|TRBV2
TGTGCCAGCAGTGTATTGCAGGGGCAAGGCTACACCTTC
CASSVLQGQGYTF
>TRBD1|TRBJ2-5|NA|TRBV7-6
TGTGCCAGCAGCTTAGTTGGCGGACAGGGCCAGACCCAGTACTTC
CASSLVGGQGQTQYF
>NA|TRBJ2-3|NA|TRBV5-1
TGCGCCAGCAGCTTGGCTCGGGGAGATACGCAGTATTTT
CASSLARGDTQYF
>NA|TRBJ2-3|few|TRBV4-2
TGTGCCAGCAGCCAGACCGGGGCGGATACGCAGTATTTT
CASSQTGADTQYF
>NA|TRBJ2-3|NA|TRBV5-4
TGTGCCAGCAACCCCTTTAGGCCAGGGGAGGATACGCAGTATTTT
CASNPFRPGEDTQYF
>NA|TRBJ2-3|few|TRBV25-1
TGTGCCAGCAGTGAATATGACGGGGCCACAGATACGCAGTATTTT
CASSEYDGATDTQYF
>NA|TRBJ2-1|NA|TRBV5-1
TGCGCCAGCAGCTTGGAAGGGGGCTCCTACAATGAGCAGTTCTTC
CASSLEGGSYNEQFF
>NA|TRBJ2-2|NA|TRBV7-9
TGTGCCAGCTATGCCCAGGAATACACCGGGGAGCTGTTTTTT
CASYAQEYTGELFF
>TRBD1|TRBJ2-7|NA|TRBV2
TGTGCCAGCAGTGACAGACAGGGCTACGAGCAGTACTTC
CASSDRQGYEQYF